Here is one T cell receptor beta chain with its context. This entry belongs to a study of cytomegalovirus exposure and HLA in healthy donors. Study overall: Genotyping showed around four fifths of some 400 donors falling in the Caucasian-associated ancestry cluster.

PCR was performed using 60 Vbeta and 13 Jbeta primers. The data were produced by immunoSEQ multiplex PCR, yet TCRdb's version contains in-frame clones alone and is incomplete. The repertoire consists of 150,000 to 200,000 clones, with 71% occurring once and the leading ten covering approximately 1.5%. Material for sequencing was PBMCs. This sequence originates from a girl aged 10 to 17 in good health and CMV-seronegative.

The CDR3: CASSIGGYQPQHF. The CDR3, as DNA: TGTGCCAGTAGTATTGGGGGGTATCAGCCCCAGCATTTT. The chain employs TRBV19 and TRBJ1-5, with D tentatively TRBD1 (5 bases). V gave up 3 bases and J gave up 5 bases, with 8 bases separating them. From germline, CDR1 is LNHDA and CDR2 SQIVND (reference sequence). The CDR3 runs 13 residues.